This is a list of T cell receptor beta chains from one sample in a study of blood T cell repertoires in COVID-19. The method was immunoSEQ multiplex PCR; TCRdb's version includes in-frame clones alone and lacks a portion of them. Of 200,000 to 250,000 clones in the sample, around 85% were seen once. Sequenced material: peripheral blood. The receptors here all came from a woman aged 25 to 45 who had recovered from COVID-19. Each CDR3 is given with its conserved first and last residue. The D gene is left open where the match is weak. Rows may omit the clone size; those that give it use once, few, many or a size class.

>NA|TRBD1|TRBJ2-4|TRBV7-9
CASRRDRDIQYF
TGTGCCAGCAGGAGGGACAGGGACATTCAGTACTTC
>NA|TRBD2|TRBJ2-7|TRBV7-2
CASSLVGGGAVEQYF
TGTGCCAGCAGCTTAGTCGGCGGGGGGGCCGTCGAGCAGTACTTC
>NA|NA|TRBJ2-2|TRBV5-1
CASSLTVNTGELFF
TGCGCCAGCAGCTTGACGGTGAACACCGGGGAGCTGTTTTTT
>once|NA|TRBJ1-3|TRBV9
CASSVAGGISGNTIYF
TGTGCCAGCAGCGTAGCTGGAGGAATATCTGGAAACACCATATATTTT
>NA|NA|TRBJ2-6|TRBV7-9
CASSLLVGSGANVLTF
TGTGCCAGCAGCTTATTGGTCGGCTCTGGGGCCAACGTCCTGACTTTC
>NA|NA|TRBJ2-7|TRBV10-3
CAISARLGDGGLPEQYF
TGTGCCATCAGTGCACGGCTAGGGGACGGGGGTCTCCCCGAGCAGTACTTC
>NA|NA|TRBJ2-7|TRBV6-2/TRBV6-3
CASSYLEGSYEQYF
TGTGCCAGCAGTTACCTGGAGGGGAGCTACGAGCAGTACTTC
>NA|NA|TRBJ1-2|TRBV3-1/TRBV3-2
CASSQGTDKYGYTF
TGTGCCAGCAGCCAAGGTACAGATAAATATGGCTACACCTTC
>few|TRBD1|TRBJ1-6|TRBV18
CASSPPGQGGNSPLHF
TGTGCCAGCTCACCGCCGGGACAGGGTGGGAATTCACCCCTCCACTTT
>NA|NA|TRBJ2-7|TRBV6-5
CASSYVPSVSEQYF
TGTGCCAGCAGTTACGTGCCTTCTGTCAGCGAGCAGTACTTC
>NA|TRBD1|TRBJ2-7|TRBV9
CASSAGQVPYEQYF
TGTGCCAGCAGCGCGGGACAGGTACCCTACGAGCAGTACTTC
>NA|NA|TRBJ2-7|TRBV14
CAVSCHRARPFYEQYF
TGTGCCGTATCCTGTCACAGGGCCCGTCCTTTTTACGAGCAGTACTTC
>NA|NA|TRBJ1-5|TRBV6-2/TRBV6-3
CASSYSYGSGAQPQHF
TGTGCCAGCAGTTACTCATATGGGTCAGGGGCTCAGCCCCAGCATTTT
>NA|TRBD2|TRBJ2-5|TRBV7-9
CASSIGLARMETQYF
TGTGCCAGCAGCATCGGACTAGCCCGAATGGAGACCCAGTACTTC
>NA|TRBD1|TRBJ2-1|TRBV11-3
CASSFDRVANEQFF
TGTGCCAGCAGCTTTGACAGGGTCGCAAATGAGCAGTTCTTC
>few|NA|TRBJ2-1|TRBV5-5
CASSLSPGMNEQFF
TGTGCCAGCAGCTTGAGTCCAGGGATGAATGAGCAGTTCTTC
>NA|NA|TRBJ1-2|TRBV6-1
CASSEGGQGYGYTF
TGTGCCAGCAGTGAAGGGGGGCAGGGCTATGGCTACACCTTC
>NA|TRBD2|TRBJ2-3|TRBV24-1
CATSDLLGLAGNWDTQYF
TGTGCCACCAGTGATTTGTTGGGACTAGCGGGGAATTGGGATACGCAGTATTTT
>few|TRBD2|TRBJ2-3|TRBV9
CASSCTLREGGDTQYF
TGTGCCAGCAGCTGCACACTCCGGGAGGGGGGGGATACGCAGTATTTT
>once|TRBD1|TRBJ1-1|TRBV7-9
CASSSQSQSGQVERTEAFF
TGTGCCAGCAGCTCCCAAAGCCAGAGCGGACAGGTTGAGAGGACTGAAGCTTTCTTT
>few|TRBD2|TRBJ2-3|TRBV27
CASSILRRGGTDTQYF
TGTGCCAGCAGTATCTTAAGGCGGGGGGGCACAGATACGCAGTATTTT
>NA|TRBD1|TRBJ1-2|TRBV5-1
CASSLETGSNGYTF
TGCGCCAGCAGCTTGGAGACAGGGAGTAATGGCTACACCTTC
>few|TRBD1|TRBJ1-2|TRBV6-4
CASSDSKGTGRRGYTF
TGTGCCAGCAGTGACTCGAAAGGGACAGGGAGGCGTGGCTACACCTTC
>NA|TRBD1|TRBJ2-7|TRBV5-1
CASSLVGQTLYEQYF
TGCGCCAGCAGCTTGGTGGGACAGACCCTCTACGAGCAGTACTTC
>few|NA|TRBJ1-2|TRBV25-1
CASSFQGYGYTF
TGTGCCAGCAGCTTCCAGGGGTATGGCTACACCTTC
>NA|TRBD2|TRBJ2-3|TRBV14
CASSQLAGGQRLTDTQYF
TGTGCCAGCAGCCAGCTAGCGGGGGGGCAGCGACTCACAGATACGCAGTATTTT
>few|NA|TRBJ1-1|TRBV29-1
CSGQGFSFTEAFF
TGCAGCGGGCAGGGATTTTCCTTCACTGAAGCTTTCTTT
>NA|TRBD1|TRBJ1-2|TRBV4-2
CASSQVSGDRVDYGYTF
TGTGCCAGCAGCCAAGTCTCCGGGGACAGGGTAGACTATGGCTACACCTTC
>NA|NA|TRBJ2-3|TRBV5-6
CASSPGAVADTQYF
TGTGCCAGCAGCCCTGGGGCGGTTGCAGATACGCAGTATTTT
>NA|NA|TRBJ2-7|TRBV7-3
CASSLSPTKPEQYF
TGTGCCAGCAGCTTAAGTCCCACTAAACCGGAGCAGTACTTC
>NA|NA|TRBJ2-2|TRBV9
CASSSTGTNTGELFF
TGTGCCAGCAGCTCGACAGGCACGAACACCGGGGAGCTGTTTTTT
>NA|NA|TRBJ1-1|TRBV9
CASSAHPAEESEAFF
TGTGCCAGCAGCGCCCACCCCGCGGAGGAGAGTGAAGCTTTCTTT
>NA|TRBD1|TRBJ2-2|TRBV9
CASSGQGAVTGELFF
TGTGCCAGCAGCGGACAGGGCGCGGTCACCGGGGAGCTGTTTTTT
>NA|NA|TRBJ2-5|TRBV5-1
CASSLAGNVGETQYF
TGCGCCAGCAGCTTGGCCGGGAACGTAGGAGAGACCCAGTACTTC
>NA|TRBD2|TRBJ2-5|TRBV4-2
CASSQELAGGKETQYF
TGTGCCAGCAGCCAAGAGCTCGCGGGGGGTAAAGAGACCCAGTACTTC
>NA|NA|TRBJ2-5|TRBV28
CASSLLLAPMQETQYF
TGTGCCAGCAGTTTACTCCTAGCCCCCATGCAAGAGACCCAGTACTTC
>NA|NA|TRBJ1-6|TRBV19
CASQHRVLNSPLHF
TGTGCCAGTCAACACAGGGTATTGAATTCACCCCTCCACTTT
>NA|NA|TRBJ1-5|TRBV16
CASSQSDSTQPQHF
TGTGCCAGCAGCCAATCGGACAGCACTCAGCCCCAGCATTTT
>NA|NA|TRBJ1-1|TRBV29-1
CSVVFTRMNTEAFF
TGCAGCGTTGTTTTTACACGAATGAACACTGAAGCTTTCTTT
>NA|TRBD1|TRBJ1-4|TRBV18
CASSQQAGTGGYGEKLFF
TGTGCCAGCTCACAACAAGCCGGGACAGGGGGTTACGGTGAAAAACTGTTTTTT
>NA|NA|TRBJ1-6|TRBV7-2
CASSPTGAYNSPLHF
TGTGCCAGCAGCCCTACGGGAGCTTATAATTCACCCCTCCACTTT
>NA|TRBD1|TRBJ2-7|TRBV28
CASSSPSGGHYEQYF
TGTGCCAGCAGTTCCCCCTCAGGGGGTCACTACGAGCAGTACTTC
>NA|NA|TRBJ1-2|TRBV11-2
CASSSPGISLGSSGYTF
TGTGCCAGCAGCTCCCCCGGGATTTCCCTGGGGTCTAGTGGCTACACCTTC
>few|NA|TRBJ2-3|TRBV7-7
CASSTRWTDTQYF
TGTGCCAGCAGCACCCGGTGGACAGATACGCAGTATTTT
>NA|TRBD1|TRBJ2-7|TRBV6-5
CASSLGQGVSYEQYF
TGTGCCAGCAGCCTGGGACAGGGGGTTTCATACGAGCAGTACTTC
>NA|TRBD1|TRBJ1-2|TRBV28
CASSFRQGALNYGYTF
TGTGCCAGCAGTTTTCGGCAGGGGGCGTTGAACTATGGCTACACCTTC
>NA|NA|TRBJ1-3|TRBV6-5
CASSLTDHSGNTIYF
TGTGCCAGCAGTCTCACAGACCACTCTGGAAACACCATATATTTT
>NA|TRBD2|TRBJ2-3|TRBV9
CASSVRTSGDVQYF
TGTGCCAGCAGCGTACGCACTAGCGGGGATGTGCAGTATTTT
>once|TRBD2|TRBJ2-7|TRBV6-5
CASSATSGGTYEQYF
TGTGCCAGCAGCGCAACTAGCGGGGGCACCTACGAGCAGTACTTC
>NA|NA|TRBJ2-3|TRBV18
CASSPGLFGTDTQYF
TGTGCCAGCTCACCGGGACTTTTCGGCACAGATACGCAGTATTTT
>once|NA|TRBJ1-2|TRBV27
CASRHKHQGRGYTF
TGTGCCAGCAGACATAAACACCAGGGTCGGGGCTACACCTTC
>NA|NA|TRBJ2-7|TRBV7-9
CASSFSHSSVEQYF
TGTGCCAGCAGCTTCTCTCACAGCTCGGTCGAGCAGTACTTC
>NA|NA|TRBJ2-1|TRBV5-1
CASSLGQIFPNEQFF
TGCGCCAGCAGCTTGGGACAGATCTTTCCCAATGAGCAGTTCTTC